This T cell receptor (beta chain) is from a study of blood T cell repertoires in COVID-19. Study-level information: Collection of acute and convalescent COVID-19 samples took place in the United States, Italy and Spain. Nucleic acid was either cDNA or gDNA, and it came from T cells, B-cell-depleted T cells, or PBMCs.

Looked up from germline, CDR1 is MRHNA and CDR2 is SNTAGT. The CDR3 is 13 residues long. Trimming took off 2 bases at V and 7 bases at J, with 6 bases between the two ends. The authors' processing: Amplifying reference gene primers gave estimates of nucleated cell counts. Assay: immunoSEQ multiplex PCR; the TCRdb copy retains only in-frame clones and omits some. V, J and clone size are those of that table, while D and trimming were read from the DNA. Of about 100,000 clones listed, approximately 86% are singletons. This sequence originates from a man in his 60s with acute or convalescent COVID-19. This sequence joins TRBV6-4 and TRBJ1-6; perhaps TRBD1 as D (6 bases). The source material was peripheral blood. CDR3 nucleotides: TGTGCCAGCAGTGACGGGACAAATTCACCCCTCCACTTT. It translates to CASSDGTNSPLHF.